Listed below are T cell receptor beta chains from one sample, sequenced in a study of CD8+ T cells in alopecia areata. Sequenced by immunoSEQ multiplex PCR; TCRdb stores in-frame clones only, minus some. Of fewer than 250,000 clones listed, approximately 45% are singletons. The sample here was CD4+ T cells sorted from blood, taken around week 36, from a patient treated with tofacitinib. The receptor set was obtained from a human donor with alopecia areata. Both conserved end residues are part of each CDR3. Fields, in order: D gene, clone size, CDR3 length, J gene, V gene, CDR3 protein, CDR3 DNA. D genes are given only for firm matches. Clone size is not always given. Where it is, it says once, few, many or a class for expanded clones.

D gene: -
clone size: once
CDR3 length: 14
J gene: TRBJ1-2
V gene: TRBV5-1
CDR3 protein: CASSFDRSNYGYTF
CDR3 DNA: TGCGCCAGCAGTTTCGATCGGTCTAACTATGGCTACACCTTC

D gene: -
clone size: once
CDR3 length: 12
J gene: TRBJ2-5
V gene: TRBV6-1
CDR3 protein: CASSRQQETQYF
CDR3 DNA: TGTGCCAGCTCGCGGCAGCAAGAGACCCAGTACTTC

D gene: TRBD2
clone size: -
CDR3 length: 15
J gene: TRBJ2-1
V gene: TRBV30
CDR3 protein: CACEGAGGAYNEQFF
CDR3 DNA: TGTGCCTGCGAGGGAGCGGGAGGTGCTTACAATGAGCAGTTCTTC

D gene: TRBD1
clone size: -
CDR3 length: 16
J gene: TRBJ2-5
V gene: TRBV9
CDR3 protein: CASSPSQGAEQETQYF
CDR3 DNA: TGTGCCAGCAGCCCATCACAGGGGGCGGAGCAAGAGACCCAGTACTTC

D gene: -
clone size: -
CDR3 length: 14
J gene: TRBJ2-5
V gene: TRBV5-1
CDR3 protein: CASSLIGGQETQYF
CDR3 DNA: TGCGCCAGCAGCTTGATAGGGGGACAAGAGACCCAGTACTTC

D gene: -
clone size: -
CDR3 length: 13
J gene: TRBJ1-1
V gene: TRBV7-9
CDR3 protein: CASSLLSQTEAFF
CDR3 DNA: TGTGCCAGCAGCTTATTATCACAAACTGAAGCTTTCTTT

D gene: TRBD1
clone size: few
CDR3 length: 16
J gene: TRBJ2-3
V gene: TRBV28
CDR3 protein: CASGGLDRGFSDTQYF
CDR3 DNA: TGTGCCAGCGGGGGATTGGACAGGGGATTTTCAGATACGCAGTATTTT

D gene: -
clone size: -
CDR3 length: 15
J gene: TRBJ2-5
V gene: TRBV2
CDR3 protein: CASSGSTNPKETQYF
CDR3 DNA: TGTGCCAGCAGTGGGAGTACTAACCCCAAAGAGACCCAGTACTTC

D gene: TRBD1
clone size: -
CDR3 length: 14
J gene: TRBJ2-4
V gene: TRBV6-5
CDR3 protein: CASSPSLGQGNKYF
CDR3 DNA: TGTGCCAGCAGTCCCTCACTCGGACAGGGGAACAAGTACTTC

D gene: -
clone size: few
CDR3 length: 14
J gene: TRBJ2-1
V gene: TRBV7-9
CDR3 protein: CASSLVVGPSGQFF
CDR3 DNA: TGTGCCAGCAGCTTAGTGGTAGGGCCGTCGGGGCAGTTCTTC

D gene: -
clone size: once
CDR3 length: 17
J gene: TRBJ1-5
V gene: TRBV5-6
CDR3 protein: CASSLMSGGSGNQPQHF
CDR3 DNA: TGTGCCAGCAGCTTGATGTCGGGAGGGAGTGGCAATCAGCCCCAGCATTTT

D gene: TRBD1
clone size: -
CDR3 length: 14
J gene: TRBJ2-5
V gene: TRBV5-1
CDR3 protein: CASSPGQTQETQYF
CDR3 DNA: TGCGCCAGCAGCCCGGGACAGACCCAAGAGACCCAGTACTTC

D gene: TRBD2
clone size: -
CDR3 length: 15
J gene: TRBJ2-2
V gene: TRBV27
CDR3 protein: CASNTGTSGTGELFF
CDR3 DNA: TGTGCCAGTAATACCGGGACTAGCGGAACCGGGGAGCTGTTTTTT

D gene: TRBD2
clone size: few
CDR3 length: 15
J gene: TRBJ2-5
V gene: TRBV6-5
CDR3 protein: CASRRTSGAQETQYF
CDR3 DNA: TGTGCCAGCCGCCGGACTAGCGGGGCCCAAGAGACCCAGTACTTC

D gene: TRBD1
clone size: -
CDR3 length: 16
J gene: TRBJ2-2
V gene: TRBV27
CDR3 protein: CASSLRDSSQTGELFF
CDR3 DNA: TGTGCCAGCAGTCTCCGGGACAGCTCCCAAACCGGGGAGCTGTTTTTT

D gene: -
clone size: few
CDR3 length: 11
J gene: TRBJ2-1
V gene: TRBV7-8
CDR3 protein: CASSSQLVPFF
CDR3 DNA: TGTGCCAGCAGCTCCCAACTAGTCCCGTTCTTC

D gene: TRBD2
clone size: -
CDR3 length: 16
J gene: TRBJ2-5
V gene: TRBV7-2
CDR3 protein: CASSQRAGTRGQTQYF
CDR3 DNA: TGTGCCAGCAGCCAACGTGCCGGGACTAGAGGACAGACCCAGTACTTC

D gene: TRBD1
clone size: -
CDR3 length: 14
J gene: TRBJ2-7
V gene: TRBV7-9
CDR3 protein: CASSFGTGIYEQYF
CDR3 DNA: TGTGCCAGCAGCTTTGGGACAGGGATCTACGAGCAGTACTTC

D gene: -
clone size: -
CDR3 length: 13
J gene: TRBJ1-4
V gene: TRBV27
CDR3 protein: CASSFKVREKLFF
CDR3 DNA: TGTGCCAGCAGTTTTAAGGTTCGGGAAAAACTGTTTTTT

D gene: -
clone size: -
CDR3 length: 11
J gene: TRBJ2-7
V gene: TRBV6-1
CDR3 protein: CASSRSYEQYF
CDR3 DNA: TGTGCCAGCAGTCGTTCCTACGAGCAGTACTTC

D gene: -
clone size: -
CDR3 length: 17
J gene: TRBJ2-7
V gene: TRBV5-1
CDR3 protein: CASSLVSGPRSSYEQYF
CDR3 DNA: TGCGCCAGCAGCTTAGTAAGCGGGCCAAGGAGCTCCTACGAGCAGTACTTC

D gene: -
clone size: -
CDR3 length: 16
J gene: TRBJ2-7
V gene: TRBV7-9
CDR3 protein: CASSLGTEKARDEQYF
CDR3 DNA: TGTGCCAGCAGCTTAGGGACCGAAAAAGCTAGGGACGAGCAGTACTTC

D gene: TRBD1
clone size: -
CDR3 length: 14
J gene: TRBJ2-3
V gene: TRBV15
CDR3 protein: CATMQGVRTDTQYF
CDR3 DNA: TGTGCCACCATGCAGGGGGTGAGGACAGATACGCAGTATTTT

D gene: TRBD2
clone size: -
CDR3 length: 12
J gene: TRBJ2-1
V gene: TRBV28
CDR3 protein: CASSLLAGEQFF
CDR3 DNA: TGTGCCAGCAGTTTACTAGCGGGTGAGCAGTTCTTC

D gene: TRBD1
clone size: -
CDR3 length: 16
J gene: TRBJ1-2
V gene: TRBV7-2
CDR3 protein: CASSLRPGTGNYGYTF
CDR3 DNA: TGTGCCAGCAGCTTACGTCCCGGGACAGGAAACTATGGCTACACCTTC

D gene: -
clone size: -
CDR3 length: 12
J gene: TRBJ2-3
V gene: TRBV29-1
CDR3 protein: CSAKASTDTQYF
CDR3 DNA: TGCAGCGCCAAAGCTAGCACAGATACGCAGTATTTT

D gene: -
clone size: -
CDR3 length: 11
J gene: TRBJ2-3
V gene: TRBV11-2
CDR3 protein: CASSLGASGYF
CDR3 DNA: TGTGCCAGCAGCTTAGGCGCTAGTGGGTATTTT

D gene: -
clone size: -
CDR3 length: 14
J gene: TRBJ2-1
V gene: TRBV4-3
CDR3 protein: CASSQVNRAGEQFF
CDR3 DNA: TGCGCCAGCAGCCAAGTAAACAGGGCTGGTGAGCAGTTCTTC

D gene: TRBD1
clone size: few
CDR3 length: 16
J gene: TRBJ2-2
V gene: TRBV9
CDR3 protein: CASSVTGGPNTGELFF
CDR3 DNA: TGTGCCAGCAGCGTTACAGGGGGCCCGAACACCGGGGAGCTGTTTTTT

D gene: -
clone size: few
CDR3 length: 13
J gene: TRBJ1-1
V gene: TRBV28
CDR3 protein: CASIVAGFTEAFF
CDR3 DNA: TGTGCCAGCATAGTAGCAGGATTCACTGAAGCTTTCTTT

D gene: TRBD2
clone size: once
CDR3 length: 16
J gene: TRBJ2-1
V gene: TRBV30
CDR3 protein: CAWSKFTSGSAAEQFF
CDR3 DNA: TGTGCCTGGAGTAAATTTACTAGCGGGAGCGCGGCTGAGCAGTTCTTC

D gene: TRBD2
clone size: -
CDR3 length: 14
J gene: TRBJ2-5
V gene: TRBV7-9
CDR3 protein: CAFSRTSGQETQYF
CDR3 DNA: TGTGCTTTTTCACGGACTAGCGGACAAGAGACCCAGTACTTC

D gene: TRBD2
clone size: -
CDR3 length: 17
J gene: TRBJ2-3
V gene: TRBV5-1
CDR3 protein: CASSFPSGRGDTDTQYF
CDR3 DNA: TGCGCCAGCAGCTTTCCTAGCGGGAGGGGAGACACAGATACGCAGTATTTT

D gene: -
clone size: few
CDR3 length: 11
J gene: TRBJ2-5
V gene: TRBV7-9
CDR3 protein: CASSLQQTQYF
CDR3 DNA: TGTGCCAGCAGCTTGCAACAGACCCAGTACTTC

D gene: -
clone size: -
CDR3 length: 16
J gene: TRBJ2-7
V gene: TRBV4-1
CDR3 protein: CASSHPSRSSSYEQYF
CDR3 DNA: TGCGCCAGCAGCCATCCCTCAAGAAGTAGCTCCTACGAGCAGTACTTC

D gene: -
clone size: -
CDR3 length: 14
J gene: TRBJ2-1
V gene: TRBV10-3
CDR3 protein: CASSETRSYNEQFF
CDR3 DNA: TGTGCCAGCAGTGAGACCCGCTCCTACAATGAGCAGTTCTTC

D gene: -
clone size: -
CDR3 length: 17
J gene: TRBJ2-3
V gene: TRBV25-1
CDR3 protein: CASSAAKGVEGTDTQYF
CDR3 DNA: TGTGCCAGCAGTGCCGCGAAGGGGGTGGAGGGCACAGATACGCAGTATTTT

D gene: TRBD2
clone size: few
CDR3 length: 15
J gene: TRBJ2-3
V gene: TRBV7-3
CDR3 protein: CASSTGTSGSYTQYF
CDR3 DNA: TGTGCCAGCAGCACTGGGACTAGCGGGAGTTATACGCAGTATTTT

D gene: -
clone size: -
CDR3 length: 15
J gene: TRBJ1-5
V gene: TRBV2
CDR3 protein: CASSEPRRGIQPQHF
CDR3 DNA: TGTGCCAGCAGTGAACCTCGGCGAGGGATTCAGCCCCAGCATTTT

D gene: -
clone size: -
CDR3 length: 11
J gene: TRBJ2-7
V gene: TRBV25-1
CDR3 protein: CASSEGQAEYF
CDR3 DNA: TGTGCCAGCAGTGAGGGTCAGGCCGAATACTTC

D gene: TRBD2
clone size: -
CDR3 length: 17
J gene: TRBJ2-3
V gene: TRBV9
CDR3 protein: CASSPGTSGRGADTQYF
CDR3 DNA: TGTGCCAGCAGCCCCGGGACTAGCGGGAGAGGTGCAGATACGCAGTATTTT

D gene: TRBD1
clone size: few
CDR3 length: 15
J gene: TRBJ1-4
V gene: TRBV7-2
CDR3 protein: CASSSYRGLNEKLFF
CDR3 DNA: TGTGCCAGCAGCTCTTACAGGGGGCTGAATGAAAAACTGTTTTTT

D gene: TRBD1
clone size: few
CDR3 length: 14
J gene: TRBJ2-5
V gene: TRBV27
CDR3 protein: CASSPRTGSETQYF
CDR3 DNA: TGTGCCAGCAGTCCCCGGACAGGATCAGAGACCCAGTACTTC

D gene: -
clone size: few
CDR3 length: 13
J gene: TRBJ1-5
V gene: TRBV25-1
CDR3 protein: CASSGVGNQPQHF
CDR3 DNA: TGTGCCAGCAGTGGCGTGGGCAATCAGCCCCAGCATTTT

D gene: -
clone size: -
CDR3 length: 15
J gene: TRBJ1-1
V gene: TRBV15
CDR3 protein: CATSREQGGLAEAFF
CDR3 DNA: TGTGCCACCAGCAGAGAACAGGGTGGGTTGGCTGAAGCTTTCTTT

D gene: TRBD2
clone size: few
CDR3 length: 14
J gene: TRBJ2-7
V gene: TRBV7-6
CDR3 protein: CASSYSGSISEQYF
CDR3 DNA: TGTGCCAGCAGCTACAGCGGGAGTATCTCCGAGCAGTACTTC

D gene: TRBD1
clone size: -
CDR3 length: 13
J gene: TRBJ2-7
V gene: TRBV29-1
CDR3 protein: CSVGQGPAYEQYF
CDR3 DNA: TGCAGCGTCGGACAGGGGCCAGCGTACGAGCAGTACTTC

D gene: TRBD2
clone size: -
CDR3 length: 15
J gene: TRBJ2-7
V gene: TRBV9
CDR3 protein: CASGAGREGPYEQYF
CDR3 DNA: TGTGCCAGCGGTGCAGGGCGGGAGGGCCCCTACGAGCAGTACTTC

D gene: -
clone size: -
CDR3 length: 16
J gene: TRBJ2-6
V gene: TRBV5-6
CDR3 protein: CASSLGVSSGANVLTF
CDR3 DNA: TGTGCCAGCAGCTTGGGCGTTAGCTCTGGGGCCAACGTCCTGACTTTC

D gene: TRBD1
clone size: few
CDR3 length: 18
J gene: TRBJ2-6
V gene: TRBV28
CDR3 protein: CASSRGQGAVSGANVLTF
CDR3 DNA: TGTGCCAGCAGCCGGGGACAGGGGGCCGTATCTGGGGCCAACGTCCTGACTTTC

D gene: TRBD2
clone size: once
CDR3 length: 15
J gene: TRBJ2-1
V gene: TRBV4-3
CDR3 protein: CASSGSGSSYNEQFF
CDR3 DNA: TGCGCCAGCAGCGGCAGCGGGAGCTCCTACAATGAGCAGTTCTTC

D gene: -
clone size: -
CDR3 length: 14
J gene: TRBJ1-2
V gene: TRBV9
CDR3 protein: CASSGLTGNYGYTF
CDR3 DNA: TGTGCCAGCAGCGGGTTAACGGGGAACTATGGCTACACCTTC

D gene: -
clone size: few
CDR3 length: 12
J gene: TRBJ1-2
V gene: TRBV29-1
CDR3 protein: CSAHSGDYGYTF
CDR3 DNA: TGCAGCGCCCATTCTGGGGACTATGGCTACACCTTC

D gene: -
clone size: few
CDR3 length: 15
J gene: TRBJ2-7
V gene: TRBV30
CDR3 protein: CAWSVGRTSSYEQYF
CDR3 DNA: TGTGCCTGGAGTGTAGGGCGTACGAGCTCCTACGAGCAGTACTTC

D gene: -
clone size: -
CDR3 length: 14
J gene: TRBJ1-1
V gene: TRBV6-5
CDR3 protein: CASRPGQRNTEAFF
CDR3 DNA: TGTGCCAGCAGACCTGGACAGAGAAACACTGAAGCTTTCTTT

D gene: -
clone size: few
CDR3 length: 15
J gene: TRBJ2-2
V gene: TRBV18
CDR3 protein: CASSLRSGYTGELFF
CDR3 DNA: TGTGCCAGCTCACTCCGGAGCGGATACACCGGGGAGCTGTTTTTT

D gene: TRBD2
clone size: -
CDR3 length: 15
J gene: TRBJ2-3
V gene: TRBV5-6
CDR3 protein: CASSLGSGSTDTQYF
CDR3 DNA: TGTGCCAGCAGCTTGGGTAGCGGGAGCACAGATACGCAGTATTTT

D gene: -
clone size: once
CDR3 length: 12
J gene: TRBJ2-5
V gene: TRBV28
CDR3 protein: CASSLTEETQYF
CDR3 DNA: TGTGCCAGCAGTTTAACTGAAGAGACCCAGTACTTC

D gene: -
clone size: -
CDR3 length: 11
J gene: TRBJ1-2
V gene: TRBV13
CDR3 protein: CASSLDYGYTF
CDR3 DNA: TGTGCCAGCAGCTTAGATTATGGCTACACCTTC